Listed below are T cell receptor beta chains from one sample, sequenced in a study of blood T cell repertoires in COVID-19. Data came from immunoSEQ multiplex PCR; TCRdb stores just in-frame clones and leaves some out. This sample yields over 100,000 clones, of which 70% to 85% are seen a single time; 9.5% to 10% belongs to the top ten. Material for sequencing was peripheral blood. These receptors all come from a man between 60 and 70 years old with active or convalescent COVID-19. Each CDR3 is given with its conserved first and last residue. D genes are given only for firm matches.

V gene	D gene	J gene	CDR3 protein
TRBV11-2	-	TRBJ1-3	CASSLDVSRGNTIYF
TRBV28	-	TRBJ1-2	CASSLRTAWDGYTF
TRBV25-1	-	TRBJ2-1	CASSGRLASNEQFF
TRBV7-9	-	TRBJ1-6	CASSLEQYNSPLHF
TRBV14	TRBD2	TRBJ2-4	CASSPPLGEGLENIQYF
TRBV15	TRBD1	TRBJ1-5	CATSRDLGQGQPQHF
TRBV2	-	TRBJ1-5	CASREGANQPQHF
TRBV19	-	TRBJ2-3	CAVRARGGLDTQYF
TRBV28	TRBD1	TRBJ2-7	CASTLGTGRNEQYF
TRBV24-1	-	TRBJ2-4	CATSDAGTTGKNIQYF
TRBV5-1	TRBD2	TRBJ2-7	CASSPGGREQTGEQYF
TRBV25-1	-	TRBJ1-2	CASSDGTGRGYTF
TRBV5-1	TRBD2	TRBJ2-1	CASSQGLEKGEQFF
TRBV11-2	TRBD2	TRBJ2-1	CASSLVVLAGVNEQFF
TRBV15	-	TRBJ1-1	CATSRGESWGRRTEAFF
TRBV7-2	-	TRBJ1-6	CASSHEGLTIRPPLHF
TRBV6-5	TRBD1	TRBJ1-1	CASIRQGSNTEAFF
TRBV10-3	-	TRBJ1-2	CAISSTTGIYGYTF
TRBV30	TRBD2	TRBJ2-5	CAWRRSGRSGQETQYF
TRBV19	-	TRBJ1-2	CASSIGGSETLLYGYTF
TRBV15	-	TRBJ1-6	CATSRSYRTGLAYNSPLHF
TRBV28	TRBD1	TRBJ1-2	CAIGTGRDGYTF
TRBV30	-	TRBJ1-4	CAWSVRRHRGEKLFF
TRBV7-8	TRBD2	TRBJ2-2	CASSLVAGVDTGELFF
TRBV10-3	TRBD2	TRBJ2-2	CAISESFGLGTGELFF
TRBV7-9	TRBD1	TRBJ2-2	CASSLGDRDTGELFF